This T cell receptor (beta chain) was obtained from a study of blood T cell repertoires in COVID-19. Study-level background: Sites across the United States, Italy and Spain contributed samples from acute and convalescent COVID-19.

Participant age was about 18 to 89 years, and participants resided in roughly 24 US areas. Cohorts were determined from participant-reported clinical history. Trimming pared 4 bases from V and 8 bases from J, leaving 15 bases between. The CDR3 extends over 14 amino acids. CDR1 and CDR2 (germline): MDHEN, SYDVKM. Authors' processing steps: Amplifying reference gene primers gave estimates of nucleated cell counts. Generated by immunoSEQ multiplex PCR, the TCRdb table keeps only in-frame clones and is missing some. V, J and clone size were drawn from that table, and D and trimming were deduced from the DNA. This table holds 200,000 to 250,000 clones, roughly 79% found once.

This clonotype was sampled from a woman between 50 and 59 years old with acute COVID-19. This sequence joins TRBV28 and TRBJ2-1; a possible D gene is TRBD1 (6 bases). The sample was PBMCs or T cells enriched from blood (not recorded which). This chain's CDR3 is CASSSGTSLDEQFF. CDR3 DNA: TGTGCCAGCAGTTCCGGGACATCCTTGGATGAGCAGTTCTTC.